This record covers a single T cell receptor (beta chain). Its antigen remains unidentified. The treatment was: about 20 received Ad26.COV2.S at low or high dose, single or two shots; roughly five received placebo; per-sample allocation not given. Collection of the samples took place on day 63 after the first injection of vaccine or placebo. These data are taken from a study of Ad26.COV2.S vaccination and SARS-CoV-2 variants. About the research overall: The Ad26.COV2.S arm of the COV1001 trial was where the donor was placed. In the study, Ad26.COV2.S was injected intramuscularly once, or twice 56 days apart.

This CDR3 has 15 amino acids. Trimming at V came to 5 bases and at J to 0 bases, leaving 2 bases not matched to a gene. Germline V CDR1 and CDR2: SGHTA, FQGNSA. Method: immunoSEQ multiplex PCR; TCRdb's copy keeps in-frame clones and lacks some. The sample contains roughly 700,000 clones, more than 70% of which appear only once. Study-level results: People who got the vaccine or the placebo had similar non-spike TCR breadth. Spike-specific TCR breadth was greater in vaccine than placebo recipients.

V is TRBV7-2 and J is TRBJ2-3; 10 positions agree with TRBD2. The TCR was taken from a person between 18 and 65 years old who received the Ad26.COV2.S COVID-19 vaccine or a placebo. This specimen consisted of peripheral blood, obtained in a trial of Ad26.COV2.S vaccine versus placebo. In DNA, the CDR3 is TGTGCCAGCAGCCCTAGCGGGAGTAGCACAGATACGCAGTATTTT. Residues: CASSPSGSSTDTQYF.